These 24 T cell receptor beta chains were all obtained from the same sample, sequenced in a study of T-cell memory formation after mild COVID-19. TCRdb re-called the 5' RACE reads with MiXCR, one entry per CDR3 protein. Among fewer than 450,000 distinct CDR3 sequences listed, over 20% were seen once. The sequencing input was PBMCs or a T cell subset sorted from them (not recorded which). The receptors here all came from an adult woman who had mild COVID-19 (a few samples of this study predate the infection). Cell type and time point are not known.

The V and J genes are TRBV5-4 and TRBJ1-1, with 10 bases fitting TRBD1. This CDR3 spans 15 amino acids. The germline CDR1 and CDR2 sequences are SGHNT and YYREEE (reference sequence). The junction had 8 bases not matched to a gene; V was cut back by 5 bases and J by 4 bases. CDR3 sequence (DNA): TGTGCCAGCAGTTCCAGACAGGGGGCGCGCACTGAAGCTTTCTTT. Translating gives CASSSRQGARTEAFF.

In this sample, this clonotype turned up a few times. The gene calls are TRBV12-3 or TRBV12-4 and TRBJ1-1; weak D call: TRBD1 (5 bases). Trimming cost V 5 bases and J 10 bases, with 11 bases left between them. The CDR3 loop spans 11 amino acids. The DNA of the CDR3 is TGTGCCAGCAGTGTCGACAGAGGAGCTTTCTTT. Protein: CASSVDRGAFF.

The chain carries TRBV6-2 or TRBV6-3 and TRBJ1-5; a weak D match, TRBD1 (5 bases). The V gene lost 0 bases and the J gene lost 1 base, with 13 bases spanning the gap. CDR3 length: 17 amino acids. The germline gives CDR1 MNHEY, CDR2 SVGEGT. CDR3 loop: CASSYSTGRESNQPQHF. CDR3 in DNA: TGTGCCAGCAGTTACTCGACGGGACGGGAAAGCAATCAGCCCCAGCATTTT.

This clonotype was found many times. This sequence joins TRBV29-1 and TRBJ2-1, with D maybe TRBD2 (5 bases). CDR3 length: 10 amino acids. The germline V and J ends were trimmed by 4 bases and 10 bases, with 8 bases remaining between them. Germline V CDR1 and CDR2: SQVTM, ANQGSEA. The CDR3 reads CSVALAEQFF. DNA for the CDR3: TGCAGCGTTGCCTTAGCGGAGCAGTTCTTC.

The table lists this clonotype with many counts. The gene calls are TRBV7-6 and TRBJ2-5; D unclear. The V and J ends lost 4 bases and 2 bases respectively, with 5 bases between them. The germline gives CDR1 SGHVS, CDR2 FNYEAQ. This CDR3 is built from 12 residues. CDR3 bases: TGTGCCAGCAGCTCCCATCAAGAGACCCAGTACTTC. Translation gives CASSSHQETQYF.

This clonotype was detected many times. The J gene is TRBJ2-3, the V gene TRBV7-2; 14 bases agree with TRBD2. The V gene's germline CDR1 is SGHTA and CDR2 FQGNSA. Trimming took 5 bases from V and 5 from J; bases not matched to a gene: 12. The CDR3 loop spans 18 amino acids. CDR3 residues: CASSQAARTSGRRDTQYF. The CDR3 coding sequence is TGTGCCAGCAGCCAGGCAGCCCGGACTAGCGGGAGGAGAGATACGCAGTATTTT.

This clonotype showed up just a few times. The CDR3 coding sequence is TGTGCCACCAACTCGGGCGGCGCCTCTGGGGCCAACGTCCTGACTTTC. This encodes CATNSGGASGANVLTF. V is TRBV6-2 or TRBV6-3 and J is TRBJ2-6; D call uncertain. Germline assignment: CDR1 MNHEY and CDR2 SVGEGT. Trimming cost V 10 bases and J 0 bases, with 16 bases left between them. This CDR3 comprises 16 residues.

This clonotype turned up a few times. The chain uses TRBV20-1 and TRBJ2-5; 9 nucleotides line up with TRBD1. Germline values: CDR1 DFQATT, CDR2 SNEGSKA (reference sequence). The ends lost 3 bases at V and 1 base at J; junction bases unmatched: 3. The CDR3 contains 14 residues. The CDR3, as DNA: TGCAGTGCTAGGGCACAGGGGGCCCAAGAGACCCAGTACTTC. Its protein is CSARAQGAQETQYF.

V gene TRBV4-3 combines with J gene TRBJ2-1, with TRBD2 matching 10 bases. The CDR3 consists of 17 residues. J lost 3 bases, V lost 1 base, and 6 bases had no gene match. CDR1 and CDR2 (germline): LGHNA, YSLEER. The chain's CDR3 is CASSQVTSGGVYNEQFF. The CDR3, as DNA: TGCGCCAGCAGCCAAGTGACAAGCGGGGGGGTCTACAATGAGCAGTTCTTC.

Points on this clonotype: The junction and the germline gene differ at one end; a read error may be behind it. In nucleotides, the CDR3 is TGTGCCAGCAGCGTAGGGCTTGGAGGCTCCCAGTCCTTC. It encodes CASSVGLGGSQSF. The rearrangement joins TRBV9 to TRBJ1-2; D remains ambiguous. The CDR3 is made up of 13 amino acids. Germline V gives CDR1 SGDLS, CDR2 YYNGEE.

J is TRBJ2-3 and V is TRBV18, with D possibly matching TRBD1 (5 bases). The V and J ends lost 6 bases and 2 bases respectively, with 9 bases between them. The CDR3 sequence is 13 residues long. Germline V gives CDR1 KGHSH, CDR2 LQKENI. This CDR3 reads CASSKTVTDTQYF. CDR3 bases: TGTGCCAGCTCGAAGACAGTCACAGATACGCAGTATTTT.

The chain links TRBV19 to TRBJ2-3; D is possibly TRBD2 (6 bases). Germline V gives CDR1 LNHDA, CDR2 SQIVND (reference sequence). There are 17 residues in the CDR3. Trimming removed 3 bases from V and 1 base from J, with 17 bases in between. The CDR3 region is CASSIPHGREGTDTQYF. CDR3 sequence (DNA): TGTGCCAGTAGTATCCCCCATGGGCGGGAAGGCACAGATACGCAGTATTTT.

The chain recombines TRBV20-1 with TRBJ2-7; TRBD1 matches at 10 bases. The germline V gene has CDR1 DFQATT and CDR2 SNEGSKA (reference sequence). Trimming removed 0 bases from V and 7 bases from J; junction bases left unmatched: 9. CDR3 length: 15 residues. The CDR3 DNA is TGCAGTGCTAGAGATTCCGGGACAGGGGAGTGGGAGCAGTACTTC. Encoded protein: CSARDSGTGEWEQYF.

This chain joins TRBV7-2 and TRBJ1-2; 9 nucleotides align to TRBD1. The germline V gene has CDR1 SGHTA and CDR2 FQGNSA. The CDR3 runs to 14 residues. J was trimmed by 4 bases and V by 5 bases; bases with no gene match: 5. The CDR3: CASSIDRGSYGYTF. In nucleotides, the CDR3 is TGTGCCAGCAGCATAGACAGGGGGAGCTATGGCTACACCTTC.

This clonotype was observed a handful of times. The chain couples TRBV7-9 to TRBJ1-1; D is unresolved. The CDR3 sequence is 14 residues long. V dropped 1 base and J dropped 2 bases, with 8 bases sitting between them. Germline lookup yields CDR1 SEHNR and CDR2 FQNEAQ (reference sequence). The CDR3: CASSLETLNTEAFF. The CDR3 region has the DNA TGTGCCAGCAGCTTAGAGACACTAAACACTGAAGCTTTCTTT. Looking up the rest from reference TRBV7-9 and TRBJ1-1 gives the full variable domain: DTGVSQNPRHKITKRGQNVTFRCDPISEHNRLYWYRQTLGQGPEFLTYFQNEAQLEKSRLLSDRFSAERPKGSFSTLEIQRTEQGDSAMYLCASSLETLNTEAFFGQGTRLTVV.

Many counts were recorded for this clonotype. The chain uses TRBV12-3 or TRBV12-4 and TRBJ2-1; D gene uncertain. The V end was cut by 3 bases, the J end by 13 bases, with 10 bases between. The CDR3 loop spans 11 amino acids. CDR3 sequence reads: CASSLSSDQFF. CDR3 bases: TGTGCCAGCAGTTTGAGTTCGGATCAGTTCTTC.

The chain uses TRBV20-1 and TRBJ2-7; 7 positions match TRBD2. Germline V lookup: CDR1 DFQATT, CDR2 SNEGSKA (reference sequence). The length of the CDR3 is 14 residues. With 0 bases clipped from V and 7 bases from J, the junction kept 9 bases outside the gene matches. The CDR3 DNA follows: TGCAGTGCTAGAGATGGGAGCGGGGCGGGGGAGCAGTACTTC. The encoded protein is CSARDGSGAGEQYF.

This rearrangement joins TRBV27 to TRBJ2-7; tentative D call: TRBD1 (6 bases). Trimming took off 6 bases at V and 2 bases at J, with 17 bases between the two ends. Germline V gene lookup returns CDR1 MNHEY and CDR2 SMNVEV (reference sequence). The CDR3 is 15 residues long. CDR3 loop: CASRTGTRGAYEQYF. The CDR3 coding sequence is TGTGCCAGCAGAACCGGGACAAGGGGAGCCTACGAGCAGTACTTC.

This clonotype was seen a few times. The CDR3 DNA follows: TGTGCCAGCAGCCGTGGGACAGCCTTGAGTGGAGAGACCCAGTACTTC. This gives the protein CASSRGTALSGETQYF. The chain is built from TRBV13 and TRBJ2-5, with 7 bases that match TRBD1. Germline-derived CDR1 and CDR2 are PRHDT and FYEKMQ (reference sequence). The CDR3 length is 16 residues. J gave up 4 bases and V 5 bases, and 13 bases lay outside the gene matches.

This clonotype was detected a few times. V is TRBV9 and J is TRBJ2-5, with TRBD1 matching 7 bases. Germline CDR1 is SGDLS and CDR2 is YYNGEE. The J segment lost 5 bases and the V segment lost 3 bases, leaving 7 bases of the junction unmatched. This CDR3 region has 14 residues. The CDR3 protein is CASSATDRLETQYF. The CDR3 region has the DNA TGTGCCAGCAGCGCTACGGACAGGCTGGAGACCCAGTACTTC.

This chain uses TRBV6-5 with TRBJ1-2; no reliable D call. The CDR3 loop spans 15 amino acids. V lost 0 bases, J lost 4 bases, and 12 bases lay in between. The germline gives CDR1 MNHEY, CDR2 SVGAGI. The CDR3 protein is CASSYSIVATYGYTF. The CDR3, as DNA: TGTGCCAGCAGTTACTCGATCGTCGCCACCTATGGCTACACCTTC.

V and J are TRBV14 and TRBJ2-1; 9 bases agree with TRBD2. J gave up 4 bases and V 1 base, and 8 bases lay outside the gene matches. There are 17 residues in the CDR3. Looked up from germline, CDR1 is SGHDN and CDR2 is FVKESK. The CDR3 DNA sequence: TGTGCCAGCAGCCAAGCGCGCGGGAGGGCCTTGTACAATGAGCAGTTCTTC. Translating it yields CASSQARGRALYNEQFF.

The chain joins TRBV12-3 or TRBV12-4 to TRBJ2-5; 11 nucleotides match TRBD2. The CDR3 is made up of 16 amino acids. V was clipped by 8 bases and J by 1 base; unmatched bases: 9. CDR3 amino acids: CASLKLAGGPQETQYF. DNA for the CDR3: TGTGCCAGCCTAAAGCTAGCGGGGGGACCCCAAGAGACCCAGTACTTC.

This clonotype has only a few counts. The CDR3 DNA sequence: TGTGCCAGCAGCTCCCCGCGGGGGCCGAATGAAAAACTGTTTTTT. Its translation: CASSSPRGPNEKLFF. V is TRBV7-6 and J is TRBJ1-4, with D possibly TRBD1 on 6 matching bases. The V end was cut by 4 bases, the J end by 5 bases, with 14 bases between. In germline, CDR1 is SGHVS, CDR2 FNYEAQ. There are 15 residues in the CDR3.